This TCR beta chain came from a study of Tregs in tolerant kidney transplant recipients. Clones were read by immunoSEQ multiplex PCR, and TCRdb kept only the in-frame ones, dropping some. The table for this sample gives about 48,000 clones. Turning to this clone: Its specificity is unknown. The read stops 3 residues short of the end of the CDR3; the missing end is completed from the germline J gene.

Thawed PBMCs were FACS-sorted into unstimulated CD4+CD25+CD127- regulatory T cells, CD4+CD25- non-regulatory cells, CD4 and CD8 cells. Broader study findings: Biological reproducibility was not directly addressed in this study. Some patients' samples used different primers over time, so nucleotide sequences weren't comparable. In tolerant patients, donor-specific Tregs outgrew total Tregs, suggesting antigen-driven expansion.

Germline CDR1 SGHRS, CDR2 YFSETQ. The V and J ends lost 0 bases and 5 bases respectively, with 11 bases between them. This CDR3 contains 14 residues. This TCR was recovered from a human donor who received a combined kidney and bone marrow transplant. The specimen comprised CD4+ T cells from blood, sampled before the transplant. The chain has TRBV5-1 and TRBJ1-2, with D maybe TRBD1 (5 bases). This CDR3 reads CASSLDPRGYGYTF. Incomplete CDR3 DNA: TGCGCCAGCAGCTTGGATCCGCGGGGGTATGGC.